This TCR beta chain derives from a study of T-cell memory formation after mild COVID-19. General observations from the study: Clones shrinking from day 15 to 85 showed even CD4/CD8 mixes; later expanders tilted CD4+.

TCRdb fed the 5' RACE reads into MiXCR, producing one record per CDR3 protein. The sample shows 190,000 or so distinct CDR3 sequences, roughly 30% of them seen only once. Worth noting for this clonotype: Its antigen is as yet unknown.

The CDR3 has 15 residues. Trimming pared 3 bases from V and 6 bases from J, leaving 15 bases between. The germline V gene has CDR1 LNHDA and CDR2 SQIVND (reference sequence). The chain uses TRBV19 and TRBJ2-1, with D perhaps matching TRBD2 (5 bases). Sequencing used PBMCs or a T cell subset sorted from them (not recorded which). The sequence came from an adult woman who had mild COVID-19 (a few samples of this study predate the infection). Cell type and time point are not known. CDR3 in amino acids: CASSMASFGPNEQFF. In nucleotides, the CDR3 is TGTGCCAGTAGTATGGCTAGCTTTGGTCCCAATGAGCAGTTCTTC.